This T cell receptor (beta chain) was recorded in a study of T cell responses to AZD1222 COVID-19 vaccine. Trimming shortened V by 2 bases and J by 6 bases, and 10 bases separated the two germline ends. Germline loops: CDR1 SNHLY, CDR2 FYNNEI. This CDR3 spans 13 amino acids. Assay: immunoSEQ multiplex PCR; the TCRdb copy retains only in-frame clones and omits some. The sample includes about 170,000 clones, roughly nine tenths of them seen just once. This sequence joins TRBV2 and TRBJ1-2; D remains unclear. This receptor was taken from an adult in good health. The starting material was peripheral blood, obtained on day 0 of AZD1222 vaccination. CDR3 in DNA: TGTGCCAGCAGTGAAACTGGGCAGAATGGCTACACCTTC. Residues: CASSETGQNGYTF.